This passage covers 19 T cell receptor beta chains from one sample sequenced in a study of T cell clonotyping in hematopoietic cell transplantation. Sequencing was performed with immunoSEQ multiplex PCR; in TCRdb, only in-frame clones are kept and a portion is missing. The table has approximately 41,000 clones, 95% seen once. The sequenced material came from peripheral blood mononuclear cells. The receptor source for this set is a man younger than 45 in good health. Some clones in this sample may be carry-over from other donors' samples.

The chain joins TRBV6-5 to TRBJ2-5, with D possibly being TRBD1 or TRBD2 (6 bases each). V lost 8 bases, J lost 3 bases, and 16 bases lay in between. This CDR3 has 14 amino acids. Germline V CDR1 and CDR2: MNHEY, SVGAGI. The CDR3 reads CASGDRRREETQYF. The CDR3 nucleotides read TGTGCCAGCGGAGACAGGAGGAGGGAAGAGACCCAGTACTTC.

As regards this clone: An end of the junction does not agree with germline; a read error may underlie this. This sequence joins TRBV2 and TRBJ1-2; D uncertain. CDR1 is SNHLY, CDR2 FYNNEI, per germline. The CDR3 sequence is 8 residues long. Written as DNA, the CDR3 is TGTGCCAGCACAGCGTCCTCCTTC. Its translation is CASTASSF.

This chain connects TRBV13 to TRBJ2-7, with D possibly being TRBD1 or TRBD2 (5 bases each). Germline CDR1 and CDR2: PRHDT and FYEKMQ (reference sequence). The CDR3 covers 14 residues. Deletions cut 5 bases from V and 9 bases from J, with 20 bases between. The chain's CDR3 is CASSPNSGAEGQYF. The CDR3 DNA follows: TGTGCCAGCAGCCCCAACTCCGGGGCAGAGGGGCAGTACTTC.

This clone has a single count. The gene calls are TRBV5-4 and TRBJ2-6; a possible D gene is TRBD1 (7 bases). Germline CDR1 SGHNT, CDR2 YYREEE (reference sequence). Trimming took off 0 bases at V and 1 base at J, with 11 bases between the two ends. The CDR3 length is 17 residues. The CDR3 DNA follows: TGTGCCAGCAGCTTGGGCGCAGGGGGGTCTGGGGCCAACGTCCTGACTTTC. Translated: CASSLGAGGSGANVLTF.

CDR3 residues: CASSAGQGSEAFF. The CDR3 DNA reads TGTGCCAGCAGCGCGGGACAGGGGTCTGAAGCTTTCTTT. This chain uses TRBV9 with TRBJ1-1, with 10 bases matching TRBD1. Trimming cost V 3 bases and J 6 bases; bases outside gene matches: 2. Germline V gene sequence: CDR1 SGDLS, CDR2 YYNGEE. The CDR3 runs to 13 residues.

V and J are TRBV19 and TRBJ2-3, with D uncertain. This CDR3 has 11 residues. Trimming shortened V by 5 bases and J by 6 bases, and 6 bases separated the two germline ends. Per the germline V gene, CDR1 is LNHDA and CDR2 is SQIVND (reference sequence). This CDR3 is CASSSWDTQYF. CDR3 nucleotides: TGTGCCAGTAGTTCCTGGGATACGCAGTATTTT. Drawing the rest from reference TRBV19 and TRBJ2-3, the complete variable domain is DGGITQSPKYLFRKEGQNVTLSCEQNLNHDAMYWYRQDPGQGLRLIYYSQIVNDFQKGDIAEGYSVSREKKESFPLTVTSAQKNPTAFYLCASSSWDTQYFGPGTRLTVL.

The chain uses TRBV6-1 and TRBJ2-5; unclear D gene. This CDR3 contains 12 residues. V lost 1 base, J lost 5 bases, and 5 bases lay in between. Germline V gives CDR1 MNHNS, CDR2 SASEGT. The DNA of the CDR3 is TGTGCCAGCAGTGAAGGTCGGGAGACCCAGTACTTC. It yields the protein CASSEGRETQYF.

The chain couples TRBV14 to TRBJ1-4; TRBD1 agrees at 7 bases. Per the germline V gene, CDR1 is SGHDN and CDR2 is FVKESK. The J segment lost 5 bases and the V segment lost 6 bases, leaving 3 bases of the junction unmatched. CDR3 length: 13 residues. CDR3 sequence: CASSPRGNEKLFF. CDR3 nucleotides: TGTGCCAGCAGTCCCAGGGGGAATGAAAAACTGTTTTTT.

This clone was recorded once. The J gene is TRBJ1-1, the V gene TRBV2; D not certain. Trimming left V 0 bases short and J 3 bases short, with 8 bases between. CDR1 is SNHLY and CDR2 is FYNNEI in the germline V gene. The CDR3 contains 14 residues. The CDR3 loop reads CASSEARSYTEAFF. In DNA form, the CDR3 reads TGTGCCAGCAGTGAAGCACGAAGTTACACTGAAGCTTTCTTT.

The chain employs TRBV7-2 and TRBJ1-3; no definite D call. V was pared by 1 base and J by 3 bases, with 10 bases between. Germline assignment: CDR1 SGHTA and CDR2 FQGNSA. The CDR3 extends over 15 amino acids. CDR3 sequence: CASSLVPTNGNTIYF. The CDR3 bases are TGTGCCAGCAGCTTAGTCCCAACCAATGGAAACACCATATATTTT.

The genes are TRBV21-1 and TRBJ2-7. TRBV21-1 counts as a pseudogene. The CDR3 is 16 residues long. The DNA for the CDR3 is TGTGCCAGCAGCAAAGAGTCCGCGTACATTTCCTACGAGCAGTACTTC. Translating it yields CASSKESAYISYEQYF.

The chain recombines TRBV7-2 with TRBJ1-2; the D is unclear. This CDR3 comprises 13 residues. Trimming took 8 bases from V and 4 from J, leaving 14 bases between them. Per the germline V gene, CDR1 is SGHTA and CDR2 is FQGNSA. CDR3 sequence: CASPMGAVYGYTF. CDR3 sequence (DNA): TGTGCCAGCCCCATGGGAGCGGTCTATGGCTACACCTTC. Full variable domain (outside the CDR3, taken from reference TRBV7-2 and TRBJ1-2): GAGVSQSPSNKVTEKGKDVELRCDPISGHTALYWYRQSLGQGLEFLIYFQGNSAPDKSGLPSDRFSAERTGGSVSTLTIQRTQQEDSAVYLCASPMGAVYGYTFGSGTRLTVV.

This chain links TRBV23-1 with TRBJ2-7, with 12 bases that match TRBD2. TRBV23-1 is placed among ORFs of uncertain function. The CDR3 covers 15 residues. Unmatched junction bases numbered 6, after V lost 5 bases and J lost 4 bases. CDR3 sequence (DNA): TGCGCCAGCAGTACGGGACTAGCGGGTACGTACGAGCAGTACTTC. Its translation is CASSTGLAGTYEQYF.

The gene calls are TRBV6-5 and TRBJ1-1; possible D gene TRBD1, 5 bases. CDR3 length: 12 amino acids. V dropped 6 bases and J dropped 12 bases, with 17 bases sitting between them. Germline V lookup: CDR1 MNHEY, CDR2 SVGAGI. CDR3 sequence: CASSLVGGLTFF. The CDR3 region has the DNA TGTGCCAGCAGCCTTGTGGGGGGTTTAACTTTCTTT.

The genes are TRBV9 and TRBJ2-7; 8 bases map to TRBD1. Trimming removed 3 bases from V and 6 bases from J; junction bases left unmatched: 8. Germline V gene lookup returns CDR1 SGDLS and CDR2 YYNGEE. The CDR3 spans 14 residues. The CDR3 loop is CASSERTGTGEQYF. DNA of the CDR3: TGTGCCAGCAGCGAGCGGACAGGGACGGGCGAGCAGTACTTC.

The chain is built from TRBV27 and TRBJ2-1; 7 nucleotides match TRBD2. CDR3 size: 14 residues. Germline CDR1 is MNHEY and CDR2 is SMNVEV (reference sequence). The junction had 9 bases not matched to a gene; V was cut back by 7 bases and J by 6 bases. The CDR3 bases are TGTGCCAGCACAAGGGGAGGGGCCCTCAATGAGCAGTTCTTC. Protein product: CASTRGGALNEQFF.

The chain joins TRBV7-2 to TRBJ2-2, with a possible D match to TRBD2 (6 bases). With 4 bases removed from V and 8 bases from J, the gap between germline ends came to 8 bases. This CDR3 is built from 12 residues. Germline V gene sequence: CDR1 SGHTA, CDR2 FQGNSA. CDR3 sequence reads: CASSSAGGELFF. The CDR3 nucleotides are TGTGCCAGCAGCTCTGCGGGAGGGGAGCTGTTTTTT.

V usage is TRBV5-1 and J usage is TRBJ2-5, with a possible D match to TRBD2 (6 bases). CDR1 SGHRS and CDR2 YFSETQ come from the germline V gene. Trimming removed 4 bases at V and 4 bases at J, with 14 bases between. CDR3 size: 14 residues. The CDR3 nucleotides are TGCGCCAGCAGCAGCTACGGGAGCGGAGAGACCCAGTACTTC. This translates into CASSSYGSGETQYF.

This clone is a singleton in its sample. The chain is built from TRBV30 and TRBJ2-6; tentative D call: TRBD2 (6 bases). The V and J ends lost 0 bases and 2 bases respectively, with 11 bases between them. The CDR3 consists of 16 residues. Per germline, CDR1 GTSNPN and CDR2 SVGIG (reference sequence). Here the CDR3 DNA reads TGTGCCTGGAGTGTGGGGGGATTCACTGGGGCCAACGTCCTGACTTTC. This encodes CAWSVGGFTGANVLTF.